This is a list of T cell receptor beta chains from one sample in a study of cytomegalovirus exposure and HLA in healthy donors. Method: immunoSEQ multiplex PCR; TCRdb's copy keeps in-frame clones and lacks some. The sample shows under 150,000 clones, roughly four fifths of them seen only once. Sequenced input: PBMCs. The receptor set was obtained from a man aged 18 to 30 in good health and CMV-seronegative. CDR3s include the opening cysteine and the closing phenylalanine or tryptophan. A D gene is named only where the DNA matches it firmly.

j_gene,len,d_gene,v_gene,CDR3nt,CDR3aa
TRBJ2-2,13,.,TRBV7-6,TGTGCCAGCAGCTTACCAGGGGCCGGGGAGCTGTTTTTT,CASSLPGAGELFF
TRBJ2-7,19,TRBD2,TRBV27,TGTGCCAGCAGTTTGAAAGGCGTGTTACTAGCGGGGACCCTCGACGAGCAGTACTTC,CASSLKGVLLAGTLDEQYF
TRBJ1-3,17,.,TRBV5-1,TGCGCCAGCAGCTTGGGTCTCGGTCTCGACTGGGGAAACACCATATATTTT,CASSLGLGLDWGNTIYF
TRBJ2-6,16,.,TRBV9,TGTGCCAGCAGCGTGACAGCGACCTCTGGGGCCAACGTCCTGACTTTC,CASSVTATSGANVLTF
TRBJ1-2,16,TRBD1,TRBV7-6,TGTGCCAGCAGCTCTGAAGACAGGGAAGATGGCTATGGCTACACCTTC,CASSSEDREDGYGYTF
TRBJ2-1,15,TRBD2,TRBV6-5,TGTGTCAGCAGTTACTCGGGGGGATTATACAATGAGCAGTTCTTC,CVSSYSGGLYNEQFF
TRBJ1-6,19,TRBD1,TRBV10-2,TGCGCCAGCAGTGAGTCCGCAGGACAGGGGAGCTCCTATAATTCACCCCTCCACTTT,CASSESAGQGSSYNSPLHF
TRBJ1-2,15,TRBD1,TRBV10-2,TGCGCCAGCAGTGATGCCAGGGGGCAGGAATATGGCTACACCTTC,CASSDARGQEYGYTF
TRBJ1-1,14,.,TRBV6-1,TGTGCCAGCAGTGAAGCGCTAAGGGGGAATGAAGCTTTCTTT,CASSEALRGNEAFF
TRBJ1-1,11,.,TRBV5-8,TGTGCCAGCAAGAGGAACACTGAAGCTTTCTTT,CASKRNTEAFF
TRBJ1-1,14,.,TRBV9,TGTGCCAGCAGCCCGGGAGGACAAAACACTGAAGCTTTCTTT,CASSPGGQNTEAFF
TRBJ2-7,15,.,TRBV9,TGTGCCAGCAGCGTAGGAGCTAGCTGGCACTACGAGCAGTACTTC,CASSVGASWHYEQYF
TRBJ2-5,19,TRBD2,TRBV7-2,TGTGCCAGCAGCTTAGTCGGGTCTGGACTAGCGGGGGGGCGCGAGACCCAGTACTTC,CASSLVGSGLAGGRETQYF